The rows below give T cell receptor beta chains drawn from one sample of a study of T cells after yellow fever vaccination. TCRdb processed the 5' RACE reads anew with MiXCR; each CDR3 protein has one entry. The sample has around 400,000 distinct CDR3 sequences, 11% seen once; the top ten hold roughly a sixth. The sample consisted of PBMCs, taken on the day of the first yellow fever vaccination. These receptors originate from a man aged 18-30 years who received the YFV17D yellow fever vaccine. CDR3s leave out the opening cysteine and the closing phenylalanine or tryptophan.

CDR3aa | v_gene
ATRLGSGVSYEQY | TRBV24-1
AWSLTGGEETQY | TRBV30
ASSLKVQVGELF | TRBV7-3
ASSQLYSYNSPLH | TRBV4-1
ASSARPFIQETQY | TRBV14
ATSDPRDGYNEQF | TRBV24-1
ASSYRIDEQF | TRBV5-5
ASSGSGRELF | TRBV2
ASSEGVRTGSNEQF | TRBV2
ASSLATLTDTQY | TRBV7-9
ASSVERYSREQY | TRBV9